Here is one TCR beta chain with its context. This entry comes from a study of control samples from healthy donors and cancer patients. Assay: immunoSEQ multiplex PCR; the TCRdb copy retains only in-frame clones and omits some. The sample lists roughly 50,000 clones; around 97% were seen once. With 3 bases clipped from V and 4 bases from J, the junction kept 5 bases outside the gene matches. The length of the CDR3 is 15 residues. Germline loops: CDR1 MDHEN, CDR2 SYDVKM. The sample comprised blood. The chain employs TRBV28 and TRBJ2-2, with 7 positions matching TRBD2. The clonotype originates from a woman in her thirties in good health. The CDR3 DNA reads as TGTGCCAGCAGTTTCTTAGGGGAGGGCACCGGGGAGCTGTTTTTT. It codes for CASSFLGEGTGELFF.